This TCR beta chain was identified during a study of shared clonotypes between healthy human individuals. CDR1 SGHAT and CDR2 FQDESV come from the germline V gene (reference sequence). CDR3 length: 14 amino acids. Trimming stripped 4 bases from V and 8 bases from J, with 14 bases between. In replicate PCRs of sorted subsets, about 200 ng DNA, about 29,000 T cell genomes, was used. Authors' analysis steps: ImmunoSEQ supplied junction-only sequences lacking quality scores, so filtering was different. The assay was immunoSEQ multiplex PCR, and TCRdb's table has in-frame clones only and misses some. That table furnishes V, J and clone size, whereas the DNA furnished D and trimming. The table records about 2.4 million clones, over 85% of them present only once.

The material sequenced was naive CD4+ T cells from PBMCs. The subset denotes: CD45RA+ positively selected. The receptor's source is a man younger than 30 in good health. Some clones in this sample may be carry-over from other donors' samples. The V and J genes are TRBV11-1 and TRBJ1-4; D may be TRBD1 (6 bases). CDR3: CASSWTQGGEKLFF. The CDR3 nucleotides read TGTGCCAGCAGCTGGACACAGGGAGGAGAAAAACTGTTTTTT.